The 14 T cell receptor beta chains listed next were all sequenced from one sample in a study of T cell responses to AZD1222 COVID-19 vaccine. Data came from immunoSEQ multiplex PCR; TCRdb stores just in-frame clones and leaves some out. The sample records tens of thousands of clones, around nine tenths being singletons. Sequenced material: peripheral blood, taken 28 days after the second AZD1222 dose. The receptors here all came from an adult who received the AZD1222 COVID-19 vaccine.

This clone was recorded only once. The chain recombines TRBV7-9 with TRBJ1-2, with a weak D call TRBD1 (6 bases). This CDR3 is 13 amino acids long. From germline, CDR1 is SEHNR and CDR2 FQNEAQ (reference sequence). Trimming pared 4 bases from V and 10 bases from J, leaving 16 bases between. As DNA, the CDR3 is TGTGCCAGCAGCTCAGTGGGACAACAAACCTACACCTTC. This sequence encodes CASSSVGQQTYTF. The entire variable domain, with the rest obtained from reference TRBV7-9 and TRBJ1-2, is as follows: DTGVSQNPRHKITKRGQNVTFRCDPISEHNRLYWYRQTLGQGPEFLTYFQNEAQLEKSRLLSDRFSAERPKGSFSTLEIQRTEQGDSAMYLCASSSVGQQTYTFGSGTRLTVV.

The chain joins TRBV5-5 to TRBJ1-2; TRBD1 agrees at 9 bases. V was clipped by 0 bases and J by 7 bases; unmatched bases: 13. There are 17 residues in the CDR3. Germline CDR1 SGHKS, CDR2 YYEKEE (reference sequence). The CDR3 DNA reads TGTGCCAGCAGCTTGGCCGCCTGGACAGGGGAGTCTGGTGGCTACACCTTC. It codes for CASSLAAWTGESGGYTF.

This clone was seen more than once but under ten times. This rearrangement joins TRBV9 to TRBJ2-1; D is uncertain. From germline, CDR1 is SGDLS and CDR2 YYNGEE. The V gene lost 4 bases and the J gene lost 9 bases, with 20 bases spanning the gap. The CDR3 is 15 amino acids. The chain's CDR3 is CASSPRVEGYREQFF. CDR3 bases: TGTGCCAGCAGCCCTCGGGTAGAAGGTTATCGTGAGCAGTTCTTC.

This chain uses TRBV7-9 with TRBJ1-1, with 10 bases identical to TRBD1. The CDR3 is 16 residues long. V lost 10 bases and J lost 1; bases outside the gene matches: 12. Looked up from germline, CDR1 is SEHNR and CDR2 is FQNEAQ (reference sequence). CDR3 protein: CATRGGGQGTNTEAFF. The CDR3 DNA sequence: TGTGCCACCCGAGGGGGGGGACAGGGGACGAACACTGAAGCTTTCTTT.

This sequence joins TRBV27 and TRBJ2-3; D gene uncertain. There are 13 residues in the CDR3. The germline gives CDR1 MNHEY, CDR2 SMNVEV (reference sequence). V dropped 4 bases and J dropped 2 bases, with 7 bases sitting between them. CDR3 amino acids: CASSSPPTDTQYF. CDR3 coding DNA: TGTGCCAGCAGTTCCCCTCCCACAGATACGCAGTATTTT.

This clone appeared once. This chain uses TRBV7-3 with TRBJ1-1; D gene ambiguous. V was pared by 1 base and J by 7 bases, with 10 bases between. Germline CDR1 SGHTA, CDR2 FQGTGA. This CDR3 is 13 amino acids long. The CDR3 loop is CASSLSNTGEAFF. Here the CDR3 DNA reads TGTGCCAGCAGCTTAAGCAACACCGGTGAAGCTTTCTTT.

V and J are TRBV3-1 (or the pseudogene TRBV3-2) and TRBJ2-2; no definite D call. The V end was cut by 1 base, the J end by 0 bases, with 9 bases between. Per germline, CDR1 LGHDT and CDR2 YNNKEL (reference sequence). The CDR3 has 16 residues. CDR3 amino acids: CASSQGWDTNTGELFF. CDR3 in DNA: TGTGCCAGCAGCCAAGGTTGGGATACGAACACCGGGGAGCTGTTTTTT.

The chain has TRBV7-9 and TRBJ2-7; 12 bases map to TRBD2. Germline CDR1 SEHNR, CDR2 FQNEAQ (reference sequence). Unmatched junction bases numbered 6, after V lost 2 bases and J lost 7 bases. There are 15 residues in the CDR3. CDR3 coding DNA: TGTGCCAGCAGCTTAAGACTAGCGGGAGTTGGGGAGCAGTACTTC. Its protein is CASSLRLAGVGEQYF. Filled out from reference TRBV7-9 and TRBJ2-7, the complete variable domain reads DTGVSQNPRHKITKRGQNVTFRCDPISEHNRLYWYRQTLGQGPEFLTYFQNEAQLEKSRLLSDRFSAERPKGSFSTLEIQRTEQGDSAMYLCASSLRLAGVGEQYFGPGTRLTVT.

The chain uses TRBV20-1 and TRBJ2-1, with a weak D call TRBD2 (5 bases). CDR1 and CDR2 from the germline V gene are DFQATT and SNEGSKA (reference sequence). V shed 6 bases and J shed 7 bases, with 7 bases lying between them. The CDR3 loop spans 10 amino acids. CDR3 in amino acids: CSARRNEQFF. For the CDR3, the DNA is TGCAGTGCCCGGAGGAATGAGCAGTTCTTC.

This clone has just one count. V usage is TRBV4-1 and J usage is TRBJ1-5; 7 bases agree with TRBD1. The germline V gene has CDR1 MGHRA and CDR2 YSYEKL. The CDR3 has 14 amino acids. V was clipped by 0 bases and J by 9 bases; unmatched bases: 5. The CDR3 protein is CASSQDQGQRPQHF. Written as DNA, the CDR3 is TGCGCCAGCAGCCAAGATCAGGGACAGCGGCCCCAGCATTTT.

The V gene is TRBV5-8, the J gene TRBJ2-5, with 8 bases identical to TRBD2. The length of the CDR3 is 14 residues. J was trimmed by 5 bases and V by 0 bases; bases with no gene match: 3. Germline CDR1 is SGHTS and CDR2 is YDEGEE. The CDR3 region has the DNA TGTGCCAGCAGCTTGGTGTCGGGGGGGGAGACCCAGTACTTC. Translated: CASSLVSGGETQYF.

The chain joins TRBV18 to TRBJ1-2, with 11 positions matching TRBD1. Germline lookup yields CDR1 KGHSH and CDR2 LQKENI. This CDR3 is 13 amino acids long. V shed 4 bases, J shed 8 bases, and the junction held 3 bases outside the gene matches. The CDR3 DNA sequence: TGTGCCAGCTCACGTGGACAGGGGGCGGGCTACACCTTC. Its protein is CASSRGQGAGYTF.

This sequence joins TRBV3-1 (or the pseudogene TRBV3-2) and TRBJ2-3, with TRBD2 identical over 10 bases. CDR1 is LGHDT and CDR2 is YNNKEL in the germline V gene (reference sequence). After removal of 1 base from V and 0 bases from J, the junction contained 1 base not matched to a gene. The CDR3 contains 16 residues. The CDR3 sequence is CASSQALAGSTDTQYF. CDR3 in DNA: TGTGCCAGCAGCCAAGCACTAGCGGGAAGCACAGATACGCAGTATTTT.

This clone was detected only once. V is TRBV24-1 and J is TRBJ2-3; D may match TRBD1 or TRBD2 (5 bases each). Germline CDR1 KGHDR, CDR2 SFDVKD. Between the trimmed V and J ends, which lost 3 bases and 3 bases, there was a span of 15 bases. This CDR3 has 16 amino acids. CDR3 sequence reads: CATSDIGGVGTDTQYF. DNA for the CDR3: TGTGCCACCAGTGATATTGGGGGAGTCGGGACAGATACGCAGTATTTT.